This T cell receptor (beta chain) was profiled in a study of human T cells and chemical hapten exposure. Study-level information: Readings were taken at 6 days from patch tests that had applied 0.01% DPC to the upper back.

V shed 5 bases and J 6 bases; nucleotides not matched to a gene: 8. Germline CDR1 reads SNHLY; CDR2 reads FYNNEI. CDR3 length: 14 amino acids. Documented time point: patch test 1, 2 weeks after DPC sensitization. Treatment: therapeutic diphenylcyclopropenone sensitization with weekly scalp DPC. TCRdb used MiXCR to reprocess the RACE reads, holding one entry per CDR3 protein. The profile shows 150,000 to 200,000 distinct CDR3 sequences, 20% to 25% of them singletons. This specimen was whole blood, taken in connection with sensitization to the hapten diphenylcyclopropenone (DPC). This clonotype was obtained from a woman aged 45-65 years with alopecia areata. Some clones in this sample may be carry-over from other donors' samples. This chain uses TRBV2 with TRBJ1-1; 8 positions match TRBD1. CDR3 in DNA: TGTGCCAGCAGTCTCCAGGGGGCAAGCGCTGAAGCTTTCTTT. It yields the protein CASSLQGASAEAFF. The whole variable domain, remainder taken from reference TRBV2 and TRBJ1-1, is EPEVTQTPSHQVTQMGQEVILRCVPISNHLYFYWYRQILGQKVEFLVSFYNNEISEKSEIFDDQFSVERPDGSNFTLKIRSTKLEDSAMYFCASSLQGASAEAFFGQGTRLTVV.